This entry features one TCR beta chain sequence. This specimen comes from a study of T cells in Graves' hyperthyroidism and ophthalmopathy. Amplification yielded TCR beta CDR3 regions, with RNA transcripts as the source. When the TCR CDR3 underwent first-round RT-PCR, the HTBI primer set was used. TCRdb passed the multiplex PCR reads through MiXCR, listing each CDR3 protein once. The profile shows about half a million distinct CDR3 sequences, about 20% of them singletons. Trimming cost V 0 bases and J 4 bases; bases outside gene matches: 3. Germline V lookup: CDR1 SGDLS, CDR2 YYNGEE. The CDR3 covers 14 residues.

The sequence was collected from a woman aged 70-85 years with Graves' ophthalmopathy. The sequencing sample was made of blood. The gene calls are TRBV9 and TRBJ1-1; 7 nucleotides line up with TRBD1. CDR3 in amino acids: CASSVEGGPTEAFF. CDR3 bases: TGTGCCAGCAGCGTAGAAGGGGGCCCCACTGAAGCTTTCTTT. Combining the CDR3 with reference TRBV9 and TRBJ1-1 gives the whole variable domain DSGVTQTPKHLITATGQRVTLRCSPRSGDLSVYWYQQSLDQGLQFLIQYYNGEERAKGNILERFSAQQFPDLHSELNLSSLELGDSALYFCASSVEGGPTEAFFGQGTRLTVV.